This T cell receptor beta chain derives from a study of T cell responses to AZD1222 COVID-19 vaccine. Study at large: Second-dose intervals of approximately 4 or approximately 12 weeks were pooled. Study results and limitations: No day 14 peak samples; only post-peak repertoires were characterized.

On this clone: What it binds is unknown.

Profiled with immunoSEQ multiplex PCR; TCRdb holds only in-frame clones, not every one. Among 130,000 to 150,000 clones listed, about 93% were seen once. The germline CDR1 and CDR2 sequences are LGHDT and YNNKEL (reference sequence). The ends were cut back, 3 bases at V and 7 bases at J, with 12 bases in the middle. The CDR3 extends over 13 amino acids. Sequencing used peripheral blood, obtained on day 0 of AZD1222 vaccination. The J gene is TRBJ1-2, the V gene TRBV3-1 (or the pseudogene TRBV3-2), with D unclear. The origin of this receptor is an adult in good health. The CDR3 coding sequence is TGTGCCAGCAGCCAGAGGGCAGTTGGTGGCTACACCTTC. Residues: CASSQRAVGGYTF.